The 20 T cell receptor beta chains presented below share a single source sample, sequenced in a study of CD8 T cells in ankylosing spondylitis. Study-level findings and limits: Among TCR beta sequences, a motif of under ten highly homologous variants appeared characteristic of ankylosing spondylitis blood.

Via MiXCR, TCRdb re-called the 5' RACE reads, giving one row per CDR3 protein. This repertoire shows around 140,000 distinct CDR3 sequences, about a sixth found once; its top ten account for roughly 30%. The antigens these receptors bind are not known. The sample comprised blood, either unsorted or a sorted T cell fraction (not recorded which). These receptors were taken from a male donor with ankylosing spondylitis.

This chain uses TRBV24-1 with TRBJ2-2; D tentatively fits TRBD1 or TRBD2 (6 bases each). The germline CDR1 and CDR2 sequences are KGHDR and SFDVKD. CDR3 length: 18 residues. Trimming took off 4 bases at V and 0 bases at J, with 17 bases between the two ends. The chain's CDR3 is CATSDPRGRPANTGELFF. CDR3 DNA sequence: TGTGCCACCAGTGACCCCCGGGGGCGTCCCGCGAACACCGGGGAGCTGTTTTTT.

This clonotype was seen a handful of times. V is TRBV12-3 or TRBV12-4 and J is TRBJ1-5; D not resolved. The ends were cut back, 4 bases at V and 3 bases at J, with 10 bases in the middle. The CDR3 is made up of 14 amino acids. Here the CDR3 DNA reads TGTGCCAGCAGTTCGGACGGGAACAATCAGCCCCAGCATTTT. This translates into CASSSDGNNQPQHF.

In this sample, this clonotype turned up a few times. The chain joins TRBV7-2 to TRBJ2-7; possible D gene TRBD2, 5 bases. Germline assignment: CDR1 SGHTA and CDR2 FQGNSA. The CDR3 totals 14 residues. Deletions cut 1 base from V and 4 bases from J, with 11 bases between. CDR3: CASSLGGVSYEQYF. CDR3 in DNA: TGTGCCAGCAGCTTAGGGGGAGTAAGTTACGAGCAGTACTTC. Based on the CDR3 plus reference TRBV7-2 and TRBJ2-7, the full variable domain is GAGVSQSPSNKVTEKGKDVELRCDPISGHTALYWYRQSLGQGLEFLIYFQGNSAPDKSGLPSDRFSAERTGGSVSTLTIQRTQQEDSAVYLCASSLGGVSYEQYFGPGTRLTVT.

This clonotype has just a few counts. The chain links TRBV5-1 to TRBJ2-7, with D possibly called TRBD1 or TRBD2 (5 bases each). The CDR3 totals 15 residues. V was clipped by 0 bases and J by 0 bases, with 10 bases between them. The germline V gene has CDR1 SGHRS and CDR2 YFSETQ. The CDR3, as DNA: TGCGCCAGCAGCTTGGATGGGACCGGCTCCTACGAGCAGTACTTC. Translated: CASSLDGTGSYEQYF.

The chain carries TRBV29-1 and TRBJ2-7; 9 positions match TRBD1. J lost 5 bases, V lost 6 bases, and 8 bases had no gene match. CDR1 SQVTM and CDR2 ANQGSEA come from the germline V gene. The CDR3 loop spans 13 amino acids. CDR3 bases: TGCAGCGTGACGGACAGGGGTAAGAACGAGCAGTACTTC. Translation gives CSVTDRGKNEQYF.

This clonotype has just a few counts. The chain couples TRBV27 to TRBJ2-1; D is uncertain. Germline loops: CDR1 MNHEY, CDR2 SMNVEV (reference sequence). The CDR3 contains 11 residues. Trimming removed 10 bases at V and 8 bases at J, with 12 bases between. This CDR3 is CATQDFHEQFF. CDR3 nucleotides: TGTGCCACCCAAGATTTTCATGAGCAGTTCTTC.

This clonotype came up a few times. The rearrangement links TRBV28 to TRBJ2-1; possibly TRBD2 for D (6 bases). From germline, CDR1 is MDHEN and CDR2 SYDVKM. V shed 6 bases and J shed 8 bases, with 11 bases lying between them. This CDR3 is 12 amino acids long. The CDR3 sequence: CASSGTGDEQFF. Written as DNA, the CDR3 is TGTGCCAGCAGCGGGACTGGTGATGAGCAGTTCTTC.

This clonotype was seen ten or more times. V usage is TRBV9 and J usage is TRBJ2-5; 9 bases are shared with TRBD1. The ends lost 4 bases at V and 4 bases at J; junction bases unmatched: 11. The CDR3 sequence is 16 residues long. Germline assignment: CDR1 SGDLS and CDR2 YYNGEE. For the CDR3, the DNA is TGTGCCAGCAGCAAACAGGGGGCGCAGAATGGAGAGACCCAGTACTTC. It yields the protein CASSKQGAQNGETQYF.

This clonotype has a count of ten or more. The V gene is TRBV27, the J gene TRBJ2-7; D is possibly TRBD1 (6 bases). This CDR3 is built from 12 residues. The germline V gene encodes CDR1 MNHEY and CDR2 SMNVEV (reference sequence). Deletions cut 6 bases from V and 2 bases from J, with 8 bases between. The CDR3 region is CASRAGAYEQYF. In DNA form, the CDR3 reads TGTGCCAGCAGAGCAGGGGCCTACGAGCAGTACTTC.

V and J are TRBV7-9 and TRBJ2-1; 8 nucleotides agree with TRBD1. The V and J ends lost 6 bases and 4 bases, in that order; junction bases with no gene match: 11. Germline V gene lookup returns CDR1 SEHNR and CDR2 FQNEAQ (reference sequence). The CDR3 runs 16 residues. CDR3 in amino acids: CASRVRTGSSYNEQFF. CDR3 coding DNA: TGTGCCAGCAGAGTTAGGACAGGGTCCAGTTACAATGAGCAGTTCTTC.

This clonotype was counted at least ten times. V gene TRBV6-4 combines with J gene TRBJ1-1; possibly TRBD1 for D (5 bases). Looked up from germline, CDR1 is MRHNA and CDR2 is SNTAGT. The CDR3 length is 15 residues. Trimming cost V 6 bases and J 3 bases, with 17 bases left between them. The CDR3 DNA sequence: TGTGCCAGCAGACCTACCCTATCGGGGGACACTGAAGCTTTCTTT. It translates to CASRPTLSGDTEAFF.

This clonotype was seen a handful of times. The DNA of the CDR3 is TGTGCCAGTAGTATTGGGGGCGGACAGTACAATCAGCCCCAGCATTTT. This encodes CASSIGGGQYNQPQHF. The chain combines TRBV19 with TRBJ1-5; the D gene is possibly TRBD1 (6 bases). This CDR3 has 16 residues. The ends were cut back, 3 bases at V and 3 bases at J, with 15 bases in the middle. The germline V gene has CDR1 LNHDA and CDR2 SQIVND (reference sequence).

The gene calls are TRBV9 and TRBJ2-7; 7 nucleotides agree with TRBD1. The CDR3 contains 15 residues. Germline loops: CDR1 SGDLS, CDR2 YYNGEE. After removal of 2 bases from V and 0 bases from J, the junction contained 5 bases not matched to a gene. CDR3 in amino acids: CASSVGQQSSYEQYF. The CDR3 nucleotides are TGTGCCAGCAGCGTGGGACAGCAGAGCTCCTACGAGCAGTACTTC.

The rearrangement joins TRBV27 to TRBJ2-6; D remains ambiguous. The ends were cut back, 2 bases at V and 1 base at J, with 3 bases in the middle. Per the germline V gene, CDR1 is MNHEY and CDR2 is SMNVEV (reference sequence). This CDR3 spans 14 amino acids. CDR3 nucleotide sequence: TGTGCCAGCAGTTTAAGGTCTGGGGCCAACGTCCTGACTTTC. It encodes CASSLRSGANVLTF.

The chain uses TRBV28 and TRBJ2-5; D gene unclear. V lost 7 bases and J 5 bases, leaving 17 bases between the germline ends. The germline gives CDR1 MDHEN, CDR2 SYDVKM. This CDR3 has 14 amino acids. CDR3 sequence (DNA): TGTGCCAGCACTTTTATAGGGCGCACGGAGACCCAGTACTTC. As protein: CASTFIGRTETQYF.

For the CDR3, the DNA is TGTGCCAGCAGTTTTTTTGATACGCAGTATTTT. It encodes CASSFFDTQYF. The chain joins TRBV12-3 or TRBV12-4 to TRBJ2-3; D gene uncertain. The CDR3 runs to 11 residues. V gave up 3 bases and J gave up 6 bases, with 4 bases separating them.

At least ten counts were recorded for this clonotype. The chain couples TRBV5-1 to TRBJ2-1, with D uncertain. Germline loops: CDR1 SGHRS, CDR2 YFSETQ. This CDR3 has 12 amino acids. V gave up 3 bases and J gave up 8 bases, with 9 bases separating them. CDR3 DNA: TGCGCCAGCAGCTCAACGCGAGATGAGCAGTTCTTC. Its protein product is CASSSTRDEQFF.

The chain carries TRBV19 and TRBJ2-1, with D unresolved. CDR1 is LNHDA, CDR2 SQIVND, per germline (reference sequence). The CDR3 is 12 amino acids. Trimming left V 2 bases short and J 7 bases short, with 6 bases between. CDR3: CASSIRQNEQFF. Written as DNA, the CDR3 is TGTGCCAGTAGTATAAGGCAGAATGAGCAGTTCTTC.

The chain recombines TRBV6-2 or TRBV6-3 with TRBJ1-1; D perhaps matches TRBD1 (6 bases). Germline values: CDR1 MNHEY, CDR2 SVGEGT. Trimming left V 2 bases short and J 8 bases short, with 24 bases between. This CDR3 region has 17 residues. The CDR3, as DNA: TGTGCCAGCAGTTACCCCCAGTTCGAGGGGGGCGGACAGGAAGCTTTCTTT. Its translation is CASSYPQFEGGGQEAFF.

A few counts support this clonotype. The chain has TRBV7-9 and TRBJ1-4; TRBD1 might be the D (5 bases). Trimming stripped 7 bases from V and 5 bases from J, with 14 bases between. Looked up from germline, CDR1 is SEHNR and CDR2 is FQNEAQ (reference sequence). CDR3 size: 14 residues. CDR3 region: CASKLTGGNEKLFF. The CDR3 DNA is TGTGCCAGCAAGCTTACTGGGGGGAATGAAAAACTGTTTTTT.